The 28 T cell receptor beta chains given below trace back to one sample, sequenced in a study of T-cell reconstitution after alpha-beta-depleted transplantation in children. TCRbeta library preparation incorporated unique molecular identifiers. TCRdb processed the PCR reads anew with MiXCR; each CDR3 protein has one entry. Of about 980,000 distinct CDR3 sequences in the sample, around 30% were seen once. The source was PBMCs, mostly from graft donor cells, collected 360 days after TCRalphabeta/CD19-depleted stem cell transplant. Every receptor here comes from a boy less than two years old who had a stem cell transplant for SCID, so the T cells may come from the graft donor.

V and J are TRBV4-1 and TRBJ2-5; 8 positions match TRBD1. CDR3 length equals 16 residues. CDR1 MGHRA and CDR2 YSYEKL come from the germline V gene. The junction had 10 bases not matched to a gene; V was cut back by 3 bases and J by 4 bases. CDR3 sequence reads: CASSHSGGAYGETQYF. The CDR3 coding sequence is TGCGCCAGCAGCCATTCAGGGGGCGCCTACGGAGAGACCCAGTACTTC.

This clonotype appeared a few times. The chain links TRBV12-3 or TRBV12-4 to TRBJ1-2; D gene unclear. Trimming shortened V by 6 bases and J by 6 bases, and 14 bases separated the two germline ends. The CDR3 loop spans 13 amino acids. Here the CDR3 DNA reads TGTGCCAGCAGCCCAACCCCTTTCCATGGCTACACCTTC. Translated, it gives CASSPTPFHGYTF.

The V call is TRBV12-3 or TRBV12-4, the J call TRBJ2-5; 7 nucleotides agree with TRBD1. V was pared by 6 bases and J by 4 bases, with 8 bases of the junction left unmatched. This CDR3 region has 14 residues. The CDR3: CASRPRGLRETQYF. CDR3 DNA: TGTGCCAGCAGACCAAGGGGGCTCAGAGAGACCCAGTACTTC.

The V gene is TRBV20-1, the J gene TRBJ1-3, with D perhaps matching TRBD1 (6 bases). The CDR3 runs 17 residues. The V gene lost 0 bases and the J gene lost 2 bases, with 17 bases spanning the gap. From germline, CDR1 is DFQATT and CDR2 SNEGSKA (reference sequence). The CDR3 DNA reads TGCAGTGCTAGAGATTCCCCTGGGGGCTGGCCTGGAAACACCATATATTTT. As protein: CSARDSPGGWPGNTIYF.

The DNA for the CDR3 is TGTGCCAGCAGTGAACTCGGACAGGGAGCCTTCACAGATACGCAGTATTTT. Its protein is CASSELGQGAFTDTQYF. The chain is built from TRBV25-1 and TRBJ2-3, with TRBD1 identical over 8 bases. Germline values: CDR1 MGHDK, CDR2 SYGVNS. The CDR3 runs 17 residues. Unmatched junction bases numbered 9, after V lost 2 bases and J lost 2 bases. The whole variable domain, filled in from reference TRBV25-1 and TRBJ2-3, reads EADIYQTPRYLVIGTGKKITLECSQTMGHDKMYWYQQDPGMELHLIHYSYGVNSTEKGDLSSESTVSRIRTEHFPLTLESARPSHTSQYLCASSELGQGAFTDTQYFGPGTRLTVL.

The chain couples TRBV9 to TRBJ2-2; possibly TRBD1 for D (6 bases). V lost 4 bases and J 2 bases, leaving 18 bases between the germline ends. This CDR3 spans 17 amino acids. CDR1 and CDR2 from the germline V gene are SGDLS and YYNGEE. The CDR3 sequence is CASSLNPGTFNTGELFF. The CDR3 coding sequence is TGTGCCAGCAGCCTCAATCCCGGGACATTTAACACCGGGGAGCTGTTTTTT.

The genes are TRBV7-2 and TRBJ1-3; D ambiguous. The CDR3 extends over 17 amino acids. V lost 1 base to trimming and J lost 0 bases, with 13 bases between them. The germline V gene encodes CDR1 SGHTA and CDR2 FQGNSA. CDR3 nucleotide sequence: TGTGCCAGCAGCTTAGTTACTTTCTGGAGCTCTGGAAACACCATATATTTT. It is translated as CASSLVTFWSSGNTIYF.

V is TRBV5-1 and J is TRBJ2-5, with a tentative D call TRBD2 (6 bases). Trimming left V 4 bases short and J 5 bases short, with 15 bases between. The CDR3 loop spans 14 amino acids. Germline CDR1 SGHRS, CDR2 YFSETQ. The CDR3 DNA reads TGCGCCAGCAGCGCCCTGGAGACTAGGGAGACCCAGTACTTC. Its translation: CASSALETRETQYF.

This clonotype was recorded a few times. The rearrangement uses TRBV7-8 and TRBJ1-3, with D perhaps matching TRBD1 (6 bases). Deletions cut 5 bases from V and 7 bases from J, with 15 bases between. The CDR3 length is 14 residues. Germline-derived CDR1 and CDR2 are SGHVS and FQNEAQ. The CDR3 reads CASSQGTAGNTIYF. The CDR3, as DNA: TGTGCCAGCAGCCAGGGGACTGCGGGGAACACCATATATTTT. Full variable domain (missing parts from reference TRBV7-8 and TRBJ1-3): GAGVSQSPRYKVAKRGQDVALRCDPISGHVSLFWYQQALGQGPEFLTYFQNEAQLDKSGLPSDRFFAERPEGSVSTLKIQRTQQEDSAVYLCASSQGTAGNTIYFGEGSWLTVV.

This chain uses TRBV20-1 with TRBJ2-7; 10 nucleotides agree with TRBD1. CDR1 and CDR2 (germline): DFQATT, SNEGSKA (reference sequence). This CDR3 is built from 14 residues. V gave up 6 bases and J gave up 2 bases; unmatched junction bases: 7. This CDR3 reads CSAATGGDTYEQYF. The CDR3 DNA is TGCAGTGCCGCGACAGGGGGCGATACCTACGAGCAGTACTTC.

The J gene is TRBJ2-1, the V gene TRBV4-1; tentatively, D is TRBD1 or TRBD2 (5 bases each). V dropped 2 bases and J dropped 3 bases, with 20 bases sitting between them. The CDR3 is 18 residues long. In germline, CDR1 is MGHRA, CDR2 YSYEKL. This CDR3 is CASSQFGGGIADYNEQFF. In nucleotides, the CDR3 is TGCGCCAGCAGCCAATTTGGGGGTGGGATCGCCGACTACAATGAGCAGTTCTTC.

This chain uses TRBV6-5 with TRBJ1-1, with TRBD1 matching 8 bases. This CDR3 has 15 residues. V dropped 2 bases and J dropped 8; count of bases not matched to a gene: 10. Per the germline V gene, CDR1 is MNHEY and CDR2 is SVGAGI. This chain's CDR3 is CASSYGRGQGSEAFF. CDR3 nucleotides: TGTGCCAGCAGTTACGGCCGCGGACAGGGAAGCGAAGCTTTCTTT.

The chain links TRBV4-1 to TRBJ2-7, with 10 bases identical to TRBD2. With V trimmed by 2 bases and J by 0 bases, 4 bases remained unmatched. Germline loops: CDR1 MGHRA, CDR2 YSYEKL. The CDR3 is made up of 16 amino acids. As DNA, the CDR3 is TGCGCCAGCAGCCAACTAGCGGGGGCAAGCTCCTACGAGCAGTACTTC. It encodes CASSQLAGASSYEQYF.

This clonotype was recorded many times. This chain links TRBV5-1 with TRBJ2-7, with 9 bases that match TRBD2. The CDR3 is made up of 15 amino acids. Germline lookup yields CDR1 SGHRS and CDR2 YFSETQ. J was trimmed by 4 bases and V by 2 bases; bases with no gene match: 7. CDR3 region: CASSLGAGGPYEQYF. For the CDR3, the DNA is TGCGCCAGCAGCTTAGGAGCGGGGGGTCCATACGAGCAGTACTTC.

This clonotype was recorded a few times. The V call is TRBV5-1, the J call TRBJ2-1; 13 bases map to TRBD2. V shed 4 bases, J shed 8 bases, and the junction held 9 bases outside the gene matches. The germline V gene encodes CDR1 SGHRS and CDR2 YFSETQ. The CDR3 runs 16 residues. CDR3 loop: CASSITGLAGKDEQFF. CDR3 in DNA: TGCGCCAGCAGCATTACGGGACTAGCGGGGAAGGATGAGCAGTTCTTC.

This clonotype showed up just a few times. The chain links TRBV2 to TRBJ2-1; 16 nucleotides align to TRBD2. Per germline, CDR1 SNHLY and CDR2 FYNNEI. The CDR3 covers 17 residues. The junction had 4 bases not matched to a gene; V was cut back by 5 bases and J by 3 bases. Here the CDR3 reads CASSPGLAGGIYNEQFF. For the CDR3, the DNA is TGTGCCAGCAGTCCGGGACTAGCGGGGGGGATCTACAATGAGCAGTTCTTC.

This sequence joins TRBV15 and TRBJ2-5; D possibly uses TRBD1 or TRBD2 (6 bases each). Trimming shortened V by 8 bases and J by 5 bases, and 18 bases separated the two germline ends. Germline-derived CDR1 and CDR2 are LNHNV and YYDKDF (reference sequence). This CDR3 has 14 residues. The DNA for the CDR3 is TGTGCCACCGGAGGGGGGCGTCTCCGGGAGACCCAGTACTTC. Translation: CATGGGRLRETQYF.

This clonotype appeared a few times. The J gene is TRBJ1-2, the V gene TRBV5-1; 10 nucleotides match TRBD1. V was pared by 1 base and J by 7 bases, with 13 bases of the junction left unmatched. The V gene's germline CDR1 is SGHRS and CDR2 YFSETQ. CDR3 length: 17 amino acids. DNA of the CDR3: TGCGCCAGCAGCTTGATTACCCCAGACAGGGGGCGAGGTGGCTACACCTTC. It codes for CASSLITPDRGRGGYTF.

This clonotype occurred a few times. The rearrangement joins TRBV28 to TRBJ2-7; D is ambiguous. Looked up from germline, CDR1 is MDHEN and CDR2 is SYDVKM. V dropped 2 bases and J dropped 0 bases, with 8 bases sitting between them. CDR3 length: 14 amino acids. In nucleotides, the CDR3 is TGTGCCAGCAGTTTACAGTCATACTCCTACGAGCAGTACTTC. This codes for CASSLQSYSYEQYF.

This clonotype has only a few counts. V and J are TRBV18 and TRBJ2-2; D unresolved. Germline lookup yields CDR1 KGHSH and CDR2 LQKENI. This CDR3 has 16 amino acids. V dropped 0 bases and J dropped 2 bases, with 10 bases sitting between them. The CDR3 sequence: CASSPPAAYNTGELFF. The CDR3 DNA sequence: TGTGCCAGCTCACCACCGGCAGCGTACAACACCGGGGAGCTGTTTTTT.

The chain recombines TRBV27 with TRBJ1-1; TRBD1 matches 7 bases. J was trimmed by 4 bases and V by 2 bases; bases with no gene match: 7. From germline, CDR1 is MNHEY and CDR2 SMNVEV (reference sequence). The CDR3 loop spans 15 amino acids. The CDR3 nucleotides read TGTGCCAGCAGTTTAAAGACAGGGTGGGGCACTGAAGCTTTCTTT. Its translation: CASSLKTGWGTEAFF.

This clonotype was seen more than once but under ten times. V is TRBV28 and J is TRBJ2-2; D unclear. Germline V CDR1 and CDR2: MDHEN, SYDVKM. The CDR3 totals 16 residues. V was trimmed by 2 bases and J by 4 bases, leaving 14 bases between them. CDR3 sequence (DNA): TGTGCCAGCAGTTTAAGCCCCCCGCCGGGCACCGGGGAGCTGTTTTTT. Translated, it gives CASSLSPPPGTGELFF.

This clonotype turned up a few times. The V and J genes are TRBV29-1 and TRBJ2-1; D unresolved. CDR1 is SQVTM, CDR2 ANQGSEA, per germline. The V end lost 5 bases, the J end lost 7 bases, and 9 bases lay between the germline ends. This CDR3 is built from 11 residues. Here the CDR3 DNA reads TGCAGCGTTCGGGTCCAGAATGAGCAGTTCTTC. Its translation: CSVRVQNEQFF.

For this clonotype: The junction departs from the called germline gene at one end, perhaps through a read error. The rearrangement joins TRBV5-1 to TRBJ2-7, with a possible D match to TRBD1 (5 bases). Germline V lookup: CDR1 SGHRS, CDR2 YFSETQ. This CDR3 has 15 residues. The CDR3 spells CASSLGALSSYEQYF. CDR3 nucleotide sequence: TGTGCCAGCAGTTTAGGGGCCTTAAGCTCCTACGAGCAGTACTTC.

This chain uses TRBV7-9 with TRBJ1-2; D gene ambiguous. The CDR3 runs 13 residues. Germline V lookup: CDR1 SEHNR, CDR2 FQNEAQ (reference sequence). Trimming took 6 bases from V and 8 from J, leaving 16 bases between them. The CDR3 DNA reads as TGTGCCAGCAGAGAACAGCACTTGGAAGGCTACACCTTC. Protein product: CASREQHLEGYTF.

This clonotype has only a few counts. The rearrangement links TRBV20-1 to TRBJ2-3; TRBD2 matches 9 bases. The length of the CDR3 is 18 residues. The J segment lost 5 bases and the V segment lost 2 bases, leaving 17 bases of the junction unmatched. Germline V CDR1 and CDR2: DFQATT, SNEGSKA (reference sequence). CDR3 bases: TGCAGTGCTAGATGGGGGCCGCGGGGGGGCCGCTCGGTAGATACGCAGTATTTT. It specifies CSARWGPRGGRSVDTQYF.

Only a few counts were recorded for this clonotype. This CDR3 reads CSARTRDKRMYTQYF. Here the CDR3 DNA reads TGCAGTGCTAGGACCCGGGACAAGAGGATGTATACGCAGTATTTT. The rearrangement uses TRBV20-1 and TRBJ2-3, with TRBD1 as a possible D gene (6 bases). Germline lookup yields CDR1 DFQATT and CDR2 SNEGSKA (reference sequence). The V and J ends lost 3 bases and 7 bases respectively, with 20 bases between them. The CDR3 spans 15 residues.

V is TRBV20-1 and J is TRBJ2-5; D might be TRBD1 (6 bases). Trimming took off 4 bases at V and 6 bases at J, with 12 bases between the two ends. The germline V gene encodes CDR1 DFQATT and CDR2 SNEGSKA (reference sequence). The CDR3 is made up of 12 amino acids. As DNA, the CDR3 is TGCAGTGCTATATGGGGGCCCAAGACCCAGTACTTC. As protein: CSAIWGPKTQYF.